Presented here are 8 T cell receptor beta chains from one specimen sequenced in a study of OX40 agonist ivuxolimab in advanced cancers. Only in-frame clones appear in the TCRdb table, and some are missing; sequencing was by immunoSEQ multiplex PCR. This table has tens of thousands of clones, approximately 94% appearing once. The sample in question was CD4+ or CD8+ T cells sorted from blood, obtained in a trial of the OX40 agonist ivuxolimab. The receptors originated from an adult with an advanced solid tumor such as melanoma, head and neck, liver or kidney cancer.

The CDR3 loop is CASSLEASEAYEQYF. The CDR3 nucleotides are TGTGCCAGCAGCTTAGAGGCTAGCGAGGCCTACGAGCAGTACTTC. The gene calls are TRBV13 and TRBJ2-7; TRBD2 might be the D (6 bases). The CDR3 spans 15 residues. Germline V gene sequence: CDR1 PRHDT, CDR2 FYEKMQ (reference sequence). Trimming pared 1 base from V and 2 bases from J, leaving 12 bases between.

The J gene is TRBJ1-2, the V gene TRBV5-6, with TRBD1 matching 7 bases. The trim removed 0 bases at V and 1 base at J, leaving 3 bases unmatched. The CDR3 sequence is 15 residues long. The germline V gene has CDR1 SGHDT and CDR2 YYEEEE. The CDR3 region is CASSLDRGINYGYTF. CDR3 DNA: TGTGCCAGCAGCTTGGACAGGGGTATTAACTATGGCTACACCTTC.

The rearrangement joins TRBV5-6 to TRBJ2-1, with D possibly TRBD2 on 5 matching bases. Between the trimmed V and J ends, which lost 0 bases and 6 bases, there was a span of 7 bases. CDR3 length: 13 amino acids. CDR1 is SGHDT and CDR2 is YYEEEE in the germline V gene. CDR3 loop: CASSLALANEQFF. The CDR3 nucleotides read TGTGCCAGCAGCTTGGCCCTAGCCAATGAGCAGTTCTTC.

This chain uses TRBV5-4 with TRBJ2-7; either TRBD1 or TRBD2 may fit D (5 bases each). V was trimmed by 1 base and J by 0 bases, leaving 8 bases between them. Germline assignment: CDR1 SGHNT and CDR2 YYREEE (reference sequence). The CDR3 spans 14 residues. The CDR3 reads CASSLTGASYEQYF. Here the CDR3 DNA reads TGTGCCAGCAGCTTGACCGGGGCCTCCTACGAGCAGTACTTC.

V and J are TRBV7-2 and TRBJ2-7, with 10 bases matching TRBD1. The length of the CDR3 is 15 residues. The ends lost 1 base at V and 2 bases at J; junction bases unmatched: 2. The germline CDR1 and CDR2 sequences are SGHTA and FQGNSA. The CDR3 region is CASSLGTGGTYEQYF. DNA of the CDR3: TGTGCCAGCAGCTTAGGGACAGGGGGGACCTACGAGCAGTACTTC.

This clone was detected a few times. DNA for the CDR3: TGTGCCAGCAGCTCACCGGGGGAAGACTATGGCTACACCTTC. It yields the protein CASSSPGEDYGYTF. The rearrangement links TRBV7-3 to TRBJ1-2; a possible D gene is TRBD1 (5 bases). V was shortened by 4 bases and J by 3 bases, with 12 bases between the two germline ends. CDR3 size: 14 residues. Germline-derived CDR1 and CDR2 are SGHTA and FQGTGA.

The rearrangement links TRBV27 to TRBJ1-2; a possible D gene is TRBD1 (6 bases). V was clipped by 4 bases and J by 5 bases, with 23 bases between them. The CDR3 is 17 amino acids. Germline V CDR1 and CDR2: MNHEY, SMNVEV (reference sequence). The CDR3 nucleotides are TGTGCCAGCAGTTATAGGGCAGGGGACTATGGGGGGTATGGCTACACCTTC. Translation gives CASSYRAGDYGGYGYTF.

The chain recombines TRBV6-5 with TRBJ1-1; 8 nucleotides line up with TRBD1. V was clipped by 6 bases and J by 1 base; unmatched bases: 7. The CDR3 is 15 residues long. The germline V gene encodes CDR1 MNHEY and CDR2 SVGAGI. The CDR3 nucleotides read TGTGCCAGCAGCCTAACCGGGACAGGGAACACTGAAGCTTTCTTT. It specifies CASSLTGTGNTEAFF.